This T cell receptor (beta chain) is drawn from a study of blood T cell repertoires in COVID-19. Study-wide background: The United States, Italy and Spain supplied acute and convalescent COVID-19 samples. T cells, B-cell-depleted T cells, or PBMCs supplied cDNA or gDNA.

TCRdb's copy holds only in-frame clones and misses some; the assay was immunoSEQ multiplex PCR. The data contain 150,000 to 180,000 clones, less than 90% of them singletons. The CDR3 spans 16 residues. Germline CDR1 and CDR2: LNHDA and SQIVND (reference sequence). The J segment lost 2 bases and the V segment lost 4 bases, leaving 7 bases of the junction unmatched. The V and J genes are TRBV19 and TRBJ2-2; 7 nucleotides agree with TRBD1. Material for sequencing was peripheral blood. The TCR was taken from a woman aged 65 to 85 with acute or convalescent COVID-19. The CDR3 protein is CASSKSGTVNTGELFF. DNA of the CDR3: TGTGCCAGTAGTAAATCCGGGACAGTTAACACCGGGGAGCTGTTTTTT.